The source of this T cell receptor (beta chain) is a study of early T cells in non-severe SARS-CoV-2 infection. On the study more broadly: Unsorted whole blood bulk RNA was sequenced, with unpaired chains. Notes on the study in general: Private and CD4 specificities were missed by VDJdb matching, skewed to anti-spike CD8.

For this clonotype: What it recognizes is unknown.

As part of library construction, unique molecular identifiers were attached to individual cDNA molecules. MiXCR, run by TCRdb on the 5' RACE reads, gives a single entry per CDR3 protein. The data show 69,000 or so distinct CDR3 sequences, with under 15% seen just once and approximately 4.7% held by the top ten. This CDR3 has 15 amino acids. Germline V gene lookup returns CDR1 KGHDR and CDR2 SFDVKD. After removal of 3 bases from V and 3 bases from J, the junction contained 5 bases not matched to a gene. The sample was whole blood. This TCR was sampled from an adult who was a healthcare worker with PCR-confirmed SARS-CoV-2 infection or an uninfected control (not recorded which). The J gene is TRBJ2-7, the V gene TRBV24-1; 9 nucleotides match TRBD1. CDR3 region: CATSDRRDRDYEQYF. The CDR3 DNA sequence: TGTGCCACCAGTGATCGCCGGGACAGGGACTACGAGCAGTACTTC.